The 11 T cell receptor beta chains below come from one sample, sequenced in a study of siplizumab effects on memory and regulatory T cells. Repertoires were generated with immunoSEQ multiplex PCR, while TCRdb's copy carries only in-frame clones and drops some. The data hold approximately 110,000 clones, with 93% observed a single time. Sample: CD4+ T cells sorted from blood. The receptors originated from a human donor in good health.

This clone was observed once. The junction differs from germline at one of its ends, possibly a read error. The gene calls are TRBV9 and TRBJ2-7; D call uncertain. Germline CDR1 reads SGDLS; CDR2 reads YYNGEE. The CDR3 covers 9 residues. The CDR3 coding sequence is TGTGCCAGCAGCGAAAGCGAGCACTTC. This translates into CASSESEHF.

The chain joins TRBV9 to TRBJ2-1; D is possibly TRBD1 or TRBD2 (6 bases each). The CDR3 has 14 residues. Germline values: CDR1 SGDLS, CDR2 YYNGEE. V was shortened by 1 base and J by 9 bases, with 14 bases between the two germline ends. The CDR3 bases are TGTGCCAGCAGCGTAAGGGGGGCTGGAGGTGAGCAGTTCTTC. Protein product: CASSVRGAGGEQFF.

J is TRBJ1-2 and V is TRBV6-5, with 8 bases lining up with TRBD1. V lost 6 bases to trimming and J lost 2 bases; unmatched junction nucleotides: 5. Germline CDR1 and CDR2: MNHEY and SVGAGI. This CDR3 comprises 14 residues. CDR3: CASRGQETNYGYTF. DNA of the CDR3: TGTGCCAGCAGGGGACAGGAGACCAACTATGGCTACACCTTC.

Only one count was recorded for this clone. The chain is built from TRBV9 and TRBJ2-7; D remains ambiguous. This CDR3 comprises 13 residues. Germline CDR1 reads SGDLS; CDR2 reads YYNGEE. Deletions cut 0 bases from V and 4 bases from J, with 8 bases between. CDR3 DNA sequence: TGTGCCAGCAGCGTAGCGCCTCAGTACGAGCAGTACTTC. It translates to CASSVAPQYEQYF.

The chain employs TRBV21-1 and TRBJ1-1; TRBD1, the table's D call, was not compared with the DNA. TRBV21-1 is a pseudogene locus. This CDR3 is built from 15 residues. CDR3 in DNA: TGTGCCAGCAGCATCCAACAGGGTGGAAGGGCTGAAGCTTTCTTT. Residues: CASSIQQGGRAEAFF.

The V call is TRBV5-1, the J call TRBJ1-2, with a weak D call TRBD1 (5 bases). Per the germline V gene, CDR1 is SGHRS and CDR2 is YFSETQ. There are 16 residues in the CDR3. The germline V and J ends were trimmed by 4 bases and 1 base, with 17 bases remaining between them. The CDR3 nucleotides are TGCGCCAGCAGCCCCCGATCGGGGACGGATAACTATGGCTACACCTTC. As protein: CASSPRSGTDNYGYTF.

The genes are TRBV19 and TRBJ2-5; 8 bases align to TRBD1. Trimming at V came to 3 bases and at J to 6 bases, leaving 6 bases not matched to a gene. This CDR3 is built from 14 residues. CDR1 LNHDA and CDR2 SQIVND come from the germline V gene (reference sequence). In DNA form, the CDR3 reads TGTGCCAGTAGTATGCATCAGGGGGCGAAGACCCAGTACTTC. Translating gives CASSMHQGAKTQYF.

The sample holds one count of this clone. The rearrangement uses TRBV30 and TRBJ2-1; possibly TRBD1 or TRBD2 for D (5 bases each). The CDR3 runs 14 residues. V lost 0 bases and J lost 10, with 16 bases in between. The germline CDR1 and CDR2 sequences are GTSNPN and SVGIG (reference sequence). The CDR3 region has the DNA TGTGCCTGGAGTGTCTGCGGGCCTCCAGGGGAGCAGTTCTTC. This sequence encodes CAWSVCGPPGEQFF.

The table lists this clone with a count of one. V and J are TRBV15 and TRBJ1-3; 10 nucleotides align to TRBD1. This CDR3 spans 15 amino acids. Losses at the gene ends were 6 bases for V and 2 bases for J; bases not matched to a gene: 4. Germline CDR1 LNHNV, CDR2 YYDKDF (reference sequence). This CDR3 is CATSHGTGAGNTIYF. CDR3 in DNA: TGTGCCACCAGTCACGGGACAGGGGCTGGAAACACCATATATTTT.

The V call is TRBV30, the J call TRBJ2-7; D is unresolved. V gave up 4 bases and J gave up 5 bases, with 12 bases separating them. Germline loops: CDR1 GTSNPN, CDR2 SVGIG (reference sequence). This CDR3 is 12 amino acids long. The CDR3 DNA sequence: TGTGCCTGGACCCCGCATTCGAACGAGCAGTACTTC. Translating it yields CAWTPHSNEQYF.

The CDR3 DNA is TGTGCCAGCAGTTTGGAAAGGACCTATAATTCACCCCTCCACTTT. Protein product: CASSLERTYNSPLHF. The chain has TRBV6-6 and TRBJ1-6; D call uncertain. Germline V CDR1 and CDR2: MNHNY, SVGAGI (reference sequence). The CDR3 length is 15 residues. The V end was cut by 4 bases, the J end by 2 bases, with 9 bases between.